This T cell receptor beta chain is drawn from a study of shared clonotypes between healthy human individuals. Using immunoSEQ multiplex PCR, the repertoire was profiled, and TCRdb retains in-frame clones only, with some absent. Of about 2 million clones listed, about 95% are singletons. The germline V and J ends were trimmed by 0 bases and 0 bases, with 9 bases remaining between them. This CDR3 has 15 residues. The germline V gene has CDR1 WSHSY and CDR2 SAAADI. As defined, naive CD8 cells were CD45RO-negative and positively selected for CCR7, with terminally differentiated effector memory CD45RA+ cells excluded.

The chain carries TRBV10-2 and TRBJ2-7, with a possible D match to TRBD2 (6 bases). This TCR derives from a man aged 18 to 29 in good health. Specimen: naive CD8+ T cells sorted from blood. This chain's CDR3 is CASSESGGGSYEQYF. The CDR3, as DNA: TGCGCCAGCAGTGAGTCCGGGGGAGGCTCCTACGAGCAGTACTTC.